Listed below are T cell receptor beta chains from one sample, sequenced in a study of cytomegalovirus exposure and HLA in healthy donors. Data came from immunoSEQ multiplex PCR; TCRdb stores just in-frame clones and leaves some out. The profile shows over 150,000 clones, 73% of them singletons. Material for sequencing was PBMCs. These receptors all come from a young woman in good health and CMV-seropositive. The CDR3 runs from the conserved cysteine through the conserved F or W. D genes are given only for firm matches. Expanded clones get a size class; other rows say once, few or many, or leave the size out.

j_gene: TRBJ2-7; d_gene: TRBD1; abundance: NA; v_gene: TRBV7-9; CDR3aa: CASSLGQGDYEQYF; CDR3nt: TGTGCCAGCAGCTTAGGACAGGGGGACTACGAGCAGTACTTC
j_gene: TRBJ2-3; d_gene: NA; abundance: few; v_gene: TRBV4-1; CDR3aa: CASSQRFGDTQYF; CDR3nt: TGCGCCAGCAGCCAACGGTTTGGAGATACGCAGTATTTT
j_gene: TRBJ1-1; d_gene: NA; abundance: few; v_gene: TRBV7-9; CDR3aa: CSSRTGFTEAFF; CDR3nt: TGTTCCAGCAGGACGGGGTTCACTGAAGCTTTCTTT
j_gene: TRBJ2-1; d_gene: NA; abundance: NA; v_gene: TRBV4-3; CDR3aa: CASSPGTGYRNEQFF; CDR3nt: TGCGCCAGCAGCCCCGGGACTGGGTATCGCAATGAGCAGTTCTTC
j_gene: TRBJ2-1; d_gene: NA; abundance: NA; v_gene: TRBV7-9; CDR3aa: CASSFELTGQFF; CDR3nt: TGTGCCAGCAGCTTCGAACTGACAGGGCAGTTCTTC
j_gene: TRBJ1-2; d_gene: NA; abundance: few; v_gene: TRBV5-1; CDR3aa: CASSLAEQGVYGYTF; CDR3nt: TGCGCCAGCAGCTTGGCCGAACAGGGTGTCTATGGCTACACCTTC
j_gene: TRBJ1-4; d_gene: NA; abundance: NA; v_gene: TRBV7-8; CDR3aa: CASSLGFGQHNEKLFF; CDR3nt: TGTGCCAGCAGCTTAGGGTTCGGACAGCATAATGAAAAACTGTTTTTT
j_gene: TRBJ1-2; d_gene: NA; abundance: NA; v_gene: TRBV6-5; CDR3aa: CASGAGRNYGYTF; CDR3nt: TGTGCCAGCGGGGCGGGACGTAACTATGGCTACACCTTC
j_gene: TRBJ1-3; d_gene: TRBD1; abundance: NA; v_gene: TRBV5-6; CDR3aa: CASSLFGTDSNTIYF; CDR3nt: TGTGCCAGCAGCTTGTTTGGGACAGACTCGAACACCATATATTTT
j_gene: TRBJ1-4; d_gene: TRBD1; abundance: NA; v_gene: TRBV28; CDR3aa: CASSSRDRDNEKLFF; CDR3nt: TGTGCCAGCAGTTCGAGGGACAGGGATAATGAAAAACTGTTTTTT
j_gene: TRBJ2-2; d_gene: NA; abundance: NA; v_gene: TRBV15; CDR3aa: CATSQEIMGQGKNTGELFF; CDR3nt: TGTGCCACCAGCCAAGAGATTATGGGGCAGGGTAAAAACACCGGGGAGCTGTTTTTT
j_gene: TRBJ2-3; d_gene: NA; abundance: NA; v_gene: TRBV28; CDR3aa: CASLIHGTHSTDTQYF; CDR3nt: TGTGCCAGCCTGATACACGGGACACATAGCACAGATACGCAGTATTTT
j_gene: TRBJ1-2; d_gene: NA; abundance: NA; v_gene: TRBV19; CDR3aa: CASSITYGGGYGYTF; CDR3nt: TGTGCCAGTAGTATCACATACGGGGGTGGCTATGGCTACACCTTC
j_gene: TRBJ1-1; d_gene: NA; abundance: few; v_gene: TRBV28; CDR3aa: CASETGPNTEAFF; CDR3nt: TGTGCCAGCGAAACAGGGCCGAACACTGAAGCTTTCTTT
j_gene: TRBJ1-1; d_gene: TRBD1; abundance: NA; v_gene: TRBV2; CDR3aa: CAFLPPTDRANTEAFF; CDR3nt: TGTGCTTTTCTGCCCCCCACTGACAGGGCGAACACTGAAGCTTTCTTT
j_gene: TRBJ2-6; d_gene: NA; abundance: NA; v_gene: TRBV27; CDR3aa: CASSLGTGARPGANVLTF; CDR3nt: TGTGCCAGCAGTTTAGGTACCGGCGCGAGGCCCGGGGCCAACGTCCTGACTTTC
j_gene: TRBJ2-5; d_gene: NA; abundance: NA; v_gene: TRBV30; CDR3aa: CAWSRGEGVQETQYF; CDR3nt: TGTGCCTGGAGCAGGGGGGAAGGAGTACAAGAGACCCAGTACTTC
j_gene: TRBJ1-5; d_gene: NA; abundance: NA; v_gene: TRBV10-1; CDR3aa: CASTNPGEPRSNQPQHF; CDR3nt: TGCGCCAGCACTAACCCGGGAGAGCCCCGCAGCAATCAGCCCCAGCATTTT
j_gene: TRBJ1-1; d_gene: NA; abundance: NA; v_gene: TRBV4-1; CDR3aa: CASSHLGRGSAFF; CDR3nt: TGCGCCAGCAGCCACTTGGGGAGGGGCAGCGCTTTCTTT
j_gene: TRBJ2-7; d_gene: NA; abundance: NA; v_gene: TRBV28; CDR3aa: CASSLRQLTTYEQYF; CDR3nt: TGTGCCAGCAGTTTACGACAGCTAACGACCTACGAGCAGTACTTC